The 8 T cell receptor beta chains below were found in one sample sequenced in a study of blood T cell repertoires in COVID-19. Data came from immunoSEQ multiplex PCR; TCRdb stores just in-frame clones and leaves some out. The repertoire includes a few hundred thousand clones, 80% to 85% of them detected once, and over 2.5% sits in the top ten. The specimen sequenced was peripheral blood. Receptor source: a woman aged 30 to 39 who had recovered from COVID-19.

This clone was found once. Written as DNA, the CDR3 is TGTGCCAGCAGTGAACAGGGGGCGAACACCGGGGAGCTGTTTTTT. This gives the protein CASSEQGANTGELFF. The chain uses TRBV2 and TRBJ2-2, with 7 bases matching TRBD1. The CDR3 loop spans 15 amino acids. Germline V gives CDR1 SNHLY, CDR2 FYNNEI. J gave up 0 bases and V 2 bases, and 0 bases lay outside the gene matches.

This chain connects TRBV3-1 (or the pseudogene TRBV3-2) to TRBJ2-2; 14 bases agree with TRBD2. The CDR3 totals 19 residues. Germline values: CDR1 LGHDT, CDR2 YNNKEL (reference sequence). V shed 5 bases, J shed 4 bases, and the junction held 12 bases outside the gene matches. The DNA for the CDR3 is TGTGCCAGCAGCTCCGGACTAGCGGGAGGCCCCAAGGGCACCGGGGAGCTGTTTTTT. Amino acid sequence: CASSSGLAGGPKGTGELFF.

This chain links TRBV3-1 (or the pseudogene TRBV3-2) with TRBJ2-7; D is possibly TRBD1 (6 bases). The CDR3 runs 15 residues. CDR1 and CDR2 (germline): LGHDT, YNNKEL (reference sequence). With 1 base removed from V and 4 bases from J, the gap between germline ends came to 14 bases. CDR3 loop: CASSQGQVSTYEQYF. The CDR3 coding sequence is TGTGCCAGCAGCCAAGGACAGGTTTCGACGTACGAGCAGTACTTC.

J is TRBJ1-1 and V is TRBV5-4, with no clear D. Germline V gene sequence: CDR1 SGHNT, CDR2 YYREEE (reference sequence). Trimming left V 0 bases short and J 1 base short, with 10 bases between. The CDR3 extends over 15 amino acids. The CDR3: CASSLVGEGNTEAFF. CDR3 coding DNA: TGTGCCAGCAGCTTGGTTGGGGAGGGGAACACTGAAGCTTTCTTT.

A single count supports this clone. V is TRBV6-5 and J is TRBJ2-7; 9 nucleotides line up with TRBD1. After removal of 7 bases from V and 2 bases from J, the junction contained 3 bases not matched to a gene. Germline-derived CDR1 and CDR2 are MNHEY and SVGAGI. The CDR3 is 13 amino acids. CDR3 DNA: TGTGCCAGCATAGGGACAGGGCCCTACGAGCAGTACTTC. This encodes CASIGTGPYEQYF.

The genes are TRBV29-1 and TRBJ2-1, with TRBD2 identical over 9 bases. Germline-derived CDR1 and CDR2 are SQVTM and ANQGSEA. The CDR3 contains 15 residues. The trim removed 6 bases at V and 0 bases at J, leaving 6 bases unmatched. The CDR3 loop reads CSVGTSRSSYNEQFF. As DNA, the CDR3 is TGCAGCGTGGGGACTAGCAGAAGCTCCTACAATGAGCAGTTCTTC.

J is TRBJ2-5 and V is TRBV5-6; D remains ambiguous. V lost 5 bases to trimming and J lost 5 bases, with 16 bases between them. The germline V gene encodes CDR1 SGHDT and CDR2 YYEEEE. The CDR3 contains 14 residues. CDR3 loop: CASSLRAPRETQYF. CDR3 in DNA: TGTGCCAGCAGTCTCCGCGCCCCCAGGGAGACCCAGTACTTC.

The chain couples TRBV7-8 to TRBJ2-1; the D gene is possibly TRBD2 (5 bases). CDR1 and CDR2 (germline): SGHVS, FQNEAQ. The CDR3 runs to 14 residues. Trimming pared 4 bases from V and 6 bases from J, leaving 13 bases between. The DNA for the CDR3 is TGTGCCAGCAGCTCTATACTAGATGGCAATGAGCAGTTCTTC. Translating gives CASSSILDGNEQFF.